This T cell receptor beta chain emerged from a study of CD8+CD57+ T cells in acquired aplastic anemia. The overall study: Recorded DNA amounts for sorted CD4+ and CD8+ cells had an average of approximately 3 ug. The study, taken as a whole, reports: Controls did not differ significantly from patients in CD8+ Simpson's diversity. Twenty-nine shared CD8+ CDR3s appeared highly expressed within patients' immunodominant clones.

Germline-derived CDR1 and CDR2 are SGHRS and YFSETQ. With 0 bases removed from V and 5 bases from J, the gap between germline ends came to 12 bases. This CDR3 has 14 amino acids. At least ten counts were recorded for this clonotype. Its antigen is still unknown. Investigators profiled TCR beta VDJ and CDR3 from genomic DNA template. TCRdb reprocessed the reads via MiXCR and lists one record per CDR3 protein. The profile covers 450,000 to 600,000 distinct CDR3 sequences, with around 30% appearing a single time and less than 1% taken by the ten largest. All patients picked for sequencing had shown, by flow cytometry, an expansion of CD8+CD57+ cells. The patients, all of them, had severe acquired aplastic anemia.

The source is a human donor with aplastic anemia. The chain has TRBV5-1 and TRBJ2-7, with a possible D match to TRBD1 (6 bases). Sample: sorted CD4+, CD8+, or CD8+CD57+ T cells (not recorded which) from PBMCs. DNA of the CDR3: TGCGCCAGCAGCTTGGTAGGTAGGGACAACGAGCAGTACTTC. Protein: CASSLVGRDNEQYF.